The rows below give T cell receptor beta chains drawn from one sample of a study of blood T cell repertoires in COVID-19. Clones were read by immunoSEQ multiplex PCR, and TCRdb kept only the in-frame ones, dropping some. The table includes around 42,000 clones, about four fifths detected once. The specimen was peripheral blood. The receptors here all came from a woman older than 75 with acute or convalescent COVID-19. Each CDR3 is given with its conserved first and last residue. Fields, in order: clone size, D gene, V gene, J gene, CDR3 DNA, CDR3 protein. The D gene is left open where the match is weak. The size field is filled for only some rows; it gives once, few, many or a size class.

-	-	TRBV21-1	TRBJ2-3	TGTGCCAGCAGCAGGGACAGGTACAAAGATACGCAGTATTTT	CASSRDRYKDTQYF
-	-	TRBV5-5	TRBJ2-1	TGTGCCAGCAGCTTGGTGACGGCCCCAGGGGCCAATGAGCAGTTCTTC	CASSLVTAPGANEQFF
-	-	TRBV6-5	TRBJ1-4	TGTGCCAGCAGAGAGGGGGGGGGCATGGGTGAAAAACTGTTTTTT	CASREGGGMGEKLFF
-	TRBD1	TRBV3-1/TRBV3-2	TRBJ1-3	TGTGCCAGCAGCCAAGATGGAGGGGGCCGAAGAAACACCATATATTTT	CASSQDGGGRRNTIYF
-	-	TRBV7-9	TRBJ1-2	TGTGCCAGCAGCTCTCAGGGTCACTATGGCTACACCTTC	CASSSQGHYGYTF
few	TRBD1	TRBV10-3	TRBJ1-2	TGTGCCATCAGTTCCGGGACAGGGTACTATGGCTACACCTTC	CAISSGTGYYGYTF
-	-	TRBV6-5	TRBJ1-3	TGTGCCAGCAGGACTCCCGGTGGAAACACCATATATTTT	CASRTPGGNTIYF
-	TRBD1	TRBV2	TRBJ1-5	TGTGCCACCAGACAGGGGGCCGATCAGCCCCAGCATTTT	CATRQGADQPQHF
-	-	TRBV28	TRBJ1-4	TGTGCCAGCAACCCGCGACGGGGAAGGCATGAAAAACTGTTTTTT	CASNPRRGRHEKLFF
-	TRBD2	TRBV5-1	TRBJ2-1	TGCGCCAGCAGCTTATCAAGCGGGGGGACCTACAATGAGCAGTTCTTC	CASSLSSGGTYNEQFF
-	-	TRBV15	TRBJ1-1	TGTGCCACCAAACAGCACATGAACACTGAAGCTTTCTTT	CATKQHMNTEAFF